These T cell receptor beta chains were read from a single sample in a study of control samples from healthy donors and cancer patients. Sequencing used immunoSEQ multiplex PCR; TCRdb keeps in-frame clones, though not all of them. The sample carries 75,000 to 95,000 clones, 75% to 95% recorded once. What was sequenced was blood. These receptors originate from a woman younger than 30 in good health. Each CDR3 is given with its conserved first and last residue. The order of the fields is D gene, clone size, J gene, V gene, CDR3 length, CDR3 protein, CDR3 DNA. The D gene is left open where the match is weak. A row's size may be missing; if present it is once, few, many or a size class.

d_gene: .; abundance: .; j_gene: TRBJ2-7; v_gene: TRBV19; len: 15; CDR3aa: CASSNRDIETGEQYF; CDR3nt: TGTGCCAGTAGTAACCGGGACATCGAAACAGGAGAGCAGTACTTC
d_gene: .; abundance: .; j_gene: TRBJ2-2; v_gene: TRBV4-1; len: 15; CDR3aa: CASSQDRGLGGELFF; CDR3nt: TGCGCCAGCAGCCAAGATAGGGGCTTAGGCGGGGAGCTGTTTTTT
d_gene: TRBD1; abundance: .; j_gene: TRBJ2-1; v_gene: TRBV4-1; len: 15; CDR3aa: CASSQGQGALDEQFF; CDR3nt: TGCGCCAGCAGCCAGGGACAGGGGGCCCTAGATGAGCAGTTCTTC
d_gene: .; abundance: .; j_gene: TRBJ1-5; v_gene: TRBV24-1; len: 17; CDR3aa: CATSDYRGQGGNQPQHF; CDR3nt: TGTGCCACCAGTGATTATCGGGGGCAAGGGGGCAATCAGCCCCAGCATTTT
d_gene: .; abundance: once; j_gene: TRBJ1-1; v_gene: TRBV12-5; len: 14; CDR3aa: CASGGGTMNTEAFF; CDR3nt: TGTGCTAGTGGTGGCGGAACGATGAACACTGAAGCTTTCTTT
d_gene: .; abundance: .; j_gene: TRBJ2-7; v_gene: TRBV7-6; len: 18; CDR3aa: CASSLESVVYPFLREQYF; CDR3nt: TGTGCCAGCAGCTTAGAATCAGTTGTATACCCTTTTCTTAGGGAGCAGTACTTC
d_gene: .; abundance: .; j_gene: TRBJ1-4; v_gene: TRBV5-1; len: 15; CDR3aa: CASSPAAGVSEKLFF; CDR3nt: TGCGCCAGCAGCCCCGCAGCAGGGGTAAGCGAAAAACTGTTTTTT
d_gene: TRBD2; abundance: .; j_gene: TRBJ2-1; v_gene: TRBV19; len: 18; CDR3aa: CASSVSSGGNGLYNEQFF; CDR3nt: TGTGCCAGTAGTGTGTCTAGCGGGGGCAACGGCCTATACAATGAGCAGTTCTTC
d_gene: .; abundance: .; j_gene: TRBJ1-1; v_gene: TRBV5-6; len: 12; CDR3aa: CASSFSNTEAFF; CDR3nt: TGTGCCAGCAGCTTCTCGAACACTGAAGCTTTCTTT
d_gene: TRBD1; abundance: .; j_gene: TRBJ1-1; v_gene: TRBV5-8; len: 14; CDR3aa: CASSRGQGETEAFF; CDR3nt: TGTGCCAGCAGCCGGGGACAGGGAGAGACTGAAGCTTTCTTT
d_gene: .; abundance: .; j_gene: TRBJ2-1; v_gene: TRBV7-9; len: 16; CDR3aa: CASSLGFFSMGNEQFF; CDR3nt: TGTGCCAGCAGCTTAGGGTTTTTTTCTATGGGGAATGAGCAGTTCTTC
d_gene: TRBD2; abundance: .; j_gene: TRBJ2-1; v_gene: TRBV10-2; len: 15; CDR3aa: CASSDVGGGAKEQFF; CDR3nt: TGCGCCAGCAGTGATGTCGGGGGGGGCGCTAAGGAGCAGTTCTTC
d_gene: TRBD1; abundance: once; j_gene: TRBJ2-1; v_gene: TRBV27; len: 15; CDR3aa: CASSTPGTASNEQFF; CDR3nt: TGTGCCAGCAGTACGCCAGGGACAGCGTCTAATGAGCAGTTCTTC
d_gene: .; abundance: .; j_gene: TRBJ2-3; v_gene: TRBV5-1; len: 16; CDR3aa: CASSLEYRGSTDTQYF; CDR3nt: TGCGCCAGCAGCTTGGAGTACAGAGGGAGCACAGATACGCAGTATTTT
d_gene: .; abundance: .; j_gene: TRBJ1-1; v_gene: TRBV13; len: 15; CDR3aa: CASRYLSGVFAEAFF; CDR3nt: TGTGCCAGCAGATACCTATCAGGGGTTTTTGCTGAAGCTTTCTTT
d_gene: .; abundance: .; j_gene: TRBJ1-2; v_gene: TRBV19; len: 14; CDR3aa: CASSILRGRDGYTF; CDR3nt: TGTGCCAGTAGTATACTCCGGGGACGGGATGGCTACACCTTC
d_gene: .; abundance: .; j_gene: TRBJ2-1; v_gene: TRBV13; len: 15; CDR3aa: CASSLQEPAYNEQFF; CDR3nt: TGTGCCAGCAGCCTTCAGGAGCCCGCCTACAATGAGCAGTTCTTC